The 23 T cell receptor beta chains listed next were all sequenced from one sample in a study of regulatory T cells in long-lasting Graves disease. Investigators prepared the TCR beta libraries by applying iRepertoire HTBI primers and Arm-PCR of CDR3 regions. TCRdb ran MiXCR on the multiplex PCR reads and lists one entry per CDR3 protein. The sample includes a few hundred thousand distinct CDR3 sequences, 20% to 25% of them seen just once. The time point was: newly diagnosed GD, antithyroid drugs for less than 3 months. Extracted RNA from PBMCs served as the source of the TCR library. Here the sequenced sample was peripheral blood mononuclear cells (PBMCs), taken at new diagnosis, from a patient treated with antithyroid drugs. Source of these receptors: a female donor with Graves disease.

The genes are TRBV11-2 and TRBJ2-1; possibly TRBD1 for D (6 bases). Trimming removed 5 bases at V and 8 bases at J, with 13 bases between. The CDR3 contains 13 residues. Germline CDR1 and CDR2: SGHAT and FQNNGV. The CDR3 region is CASSDGRGYEQFF. CDR3 bases: TGTGCCAGCAGCGATGGCAGGGGCTATGAGCAGTTCTTC. Full variable domain (missing parts from reference TRBV11-2 and TRBJ2-1): EAGVAQSPRYKIIEKRQSVAFWCNPISGHATLYWYQQILGQGPKLLIQFQNNGVVDDSQLPKDRFSAERLKGVDSTLKIQPAKLEDSAVYLCASSDGRGYEQFFGPGTRLTVL.

This clonotype was observed many times. Its ends do not fully match the called genes, so a read error is possible. The chain joins TRBV7-2 to TRBJ2-4, with D possibly being TRBD1 (5 bases). Germline V CDR1 and CDR2: SGHTA, FQGNSA. The CDR3 consists of 12 residues. CDR3 amino acids: CASSLGWGSLGF. The CDR3 DNA sequence: TGTGCCAGCAGCTTAGGGTGGGGCTCCCTGGGGTTC.

This clonotype turned up a few times. CDR3 nucleotides: TGCGCCAGCAGCCCTACCACCGAGAACACTGAAGCTTTCTTT. Translated, it gives CASSPTTENTEAFF. V and J are TRBV4-3 and TRBJ1-1; no firm D call. The V gene's germline CDR1 is LGHNA and CDR2 YSLEER. There are 14 residues in the CDR3. Trimming left V 4 bases short and J 1 base short, with 10 bases between.

This chain connects TRBV6-2 or TRBV6-3 to TRBJ2-7; TRBD1 or TRBD2 may be the D gene (5 bases each). This CDR3 comprises 14 residues. Trimming took off 2 bases at V and 3 bases at J, with 11 bases between the two ends. Germline CDR1 reads MNHEY; CDR2 reads SVGEGT. For the CDR3, the DNA is TGTGCCAGCAGTTACCTTGGGACCGACTACGAGCAGTACTTC. This gives the protein CASSYLGTDYEQYF.

This clonotype was counted at least ten times. This chain uses TRBV18 with TRBJ2-2, with TRBD2 matching 7 bases. Germline V gene sequence: CDR1 KGHSH, CDR2 LQKENI. The CDR3 is made up of 16 amino acids. The V segment lost 1 base and the J segment 1 base; nucleotides outside the gene matches: 3. Here the CDR3 reads CASSPRPSGNTGELFF. DNA of the CDR3: TGTGCCAGCTCACCACGTCCTAGCGGGAACACCGGGGAGCTGTTTTTT.

This clonotype has ten or more counts. The rearrangement links TRBV5-6 to TRBJ1-1, with D unresolved. Germline CDR1 and CDR2: SGHDT and YYEEEE. CDR3 size: 14 residues. V was trimmed by 3 bases and J by 1 base, leaving 10 bases between them. The CDR3 region is CASSSGFGNTEAFF. CDR3 nucleotide sequence: TGTGCCAGCAGCTCAGGATTTGGGAACACTGAAGCTTTCTTT.

The table lists this clonotype with many counts. This chain links TRBV28 with TRBJ2-1; a weak D match, TRBD2 (7 bases). This CDR3 spans 16 amino acids. Trimming pared 7 bases from V and 0 bases from J, leaving 16 bases between. The V gene's germline CDR1 is MDHEN and CDR2 SYDVKM. CDR3 sequence (DNA): TGTGCCAGCACCATGGGGGGGGCAAGCTCCTACAATGAGCAGTTCTTC. Translation gives CASTMGGASSYNEQFF.

Many counts were recorded for this clonotype. V gene TRBV6-9 combines with J gene TRBJ2-7; 7 nucleotides agree with TRBD2. The CDR3 covers 14 residues. Germline lookup yields CDR1 MNHGY and CDR2 SVAAGI. Trimming cost V 4 bases and J 5 bases; bases outside gene matches: 8. The CDR3 reads CASSWWRESHEQYF. The DNA of the CDR3 is TGTGCCAGCAGTTGGTGGCGGGAGTCCCACGAGCAGTACTTC.

The sample holds many counts of this clonotype. This chain joins TRBV20-1 and TRBJ2-3; 7 bases map to TRBD2. The CDR3 has 15 amino acids. In germline, CDR1 is DFQATT, CDR2 SNEGSKA (reference sequence). Trimming cost V 0 bases and J 0 bases; bases outside gene matches: 3. This CDR3 is CSARDPAGSTDTQYF. The CDR3 nucleotides read TGCAGTGCTAGAGACCCAGCGGGGAGCACAGATACGCAGTATTTT.

This clonotype was seen many times. The chain combines TRBV4-1 with TRBJ2-1, with 11 bases aligning to TRBD2. V lost 1 base and J lost 10; bases outside the gene matches: 6. Germline values: CDR1 MGHRA, CDR2 YSYEKL. The length of the CDR3 is 15 residues. CDR3 coding DNA: TGCGCCAGCAGCCAAGTTCAACTAGCGGGGGCCGAGCAGTTCTTC. Protein product: CASSQVQLAGAEQFF.

This clonotype was seen ten or more times. This chain links TRBV27 with TRBJ1-5; a weak D match, TRBD1 (6 bases). This CDR3 is built from 14 residues. V was trimmed by 5 bases and J by 6 bases, leaving 14 bases between them. The V gene's germline CDR1 is MNHEY and CDR2 SMNVEV (reference sequence). CDR3 DNA sequence: TGTGCCAGCAGTCCTACAGGGTTGGTTCAGCCCCAGCATTTT. It specifies CASSPTGLVQPQHF.

This clonotype was found many times. The V gene is TRBV10-3, the J gene TRBJ1-6; TRBD1 aligns across 10 bases. Trimming cost V 4 bases and J 9 bases; bases outside gene matches: 6. There are 15 residues in the CDR3. Germline V CDR1 and CDR2: ENHRY, SYGVKD. The CDR3 here is CAISGPGQGRSPLHF. The CDR3 DNA reads as TGTGCCATCAGTGGACCGGGACAGGGGCGTTCACCCCTCCACTTT.

This clonotype was counted at least ten times. This chain links TRBV9 with TRBJ2-7; the match to TRBD2 covers 9 bases. There are 17 residues in the CDR3. Germline assignment: CDR1 SGDLS and CDR2 YYNGEE. J gave up 0 bases and V 0 bases, and 7 bases lay outside the gene matches. The CDR3 nucleotides are TGTGCCAGCAGCGTAGGGCTAGCGGGGCCGAGCTCCTACGAGCAGTACTTC. This sequence encodes CASSVGLAGPSSYEQYF. Together with reference TRBV9 and TRBJ2-7, the CDR3 gives the full variable domain: DSGVTQTPKHLITATGQRVTLRCSPRSGDLSVYWYQQSLDQGLQFLIQYYNGEERAKGNILERFSAQQFPDLHSELNLSSLELGDSALYFCASSVGLAGPSSYEQYFGPGTRLTVT.

This clonotype has a handful of counts. The chain is built from TRBV7-3 and TRBJ2-5, with TRBD2 identical over 9 bases. The V segment lost 0 bases and the J segment 1 base; nucleotides outside the gene matches: 3. From germline, CDR1 is SGHTA and CDR2 FQGTGA. The CDR3 has 16 amino acids. In DNA, the CDR3 is TGTGCCAGCAGCTTAACTAGCGGGGGCCTCCAAGAGACCCAGTACTTC. Translated, it gives CASSLTSGGLQETQYF. Filled out from reference TRBV7-3 and TRBJ2-5, the complete variable domain reads GAGVSQTPSNKVTEKGKYVELRCDPISGHTALYWYRQSLGQGPEFLIYFQGTGAADDSGLPNDRFFAVRPEGSVSTLKIQRTERGDSAVYLCASSLTSGGLQETQYFGPGTRLLVL.

This clonotype came up many times. This chain links TRBV20-1 with TRBJ2-5; maybe TRBD1 (6 bases). V was trimmed by 7 bases and J by 1 base, leaving 13 bases between them. Germline-derived CDR1 and CDR2 are DFQATT and SNEGSKA (reference sequence). The CDR3 extends over 13 amino acids. The CDR3 coding sequence is TGCAGTGGCGCCAGGGGCGCCCAAGAGACCCAGTACTTC. Amino acid sequence: CSGARGAQETQYF.

This clonotype was detected ten times or more. This chain joins TRBV29-1 and TRBJ2-7; a weak D match, TRBD1 (7 bases). Trimming stripped 2 bases from V and 6 bases from J, with 11 bases between. Germline CDR1 SQVTM, CDR2 ANQGSEA. The CDR3 extends over 12 amino acids. The DNA of the CDR3 is TGCAGCGTTGAATGGCAGGGGGGCGAGCAGTACTTC. Protein sequence: CSVEWQGGEQYF.

The chain recombines TRBV19 with TRBJ2-5, with D possibly being TRBD2 (6 bases). This CDR3 has 13 residues. Germline loops: CDR1 LNHDA, CDR2 SQIVND (reference sequence). Trimming took off 6 bases at V and 3 bases at J, with 11 bases between the two ends. The CDR3 reads CASSRRREETQYF. CDR3 in DNA: TGTGCCAGTAGCCGGAGGAGGGAAGAGACCCAGTACTTC.

This clonotype appeared a few times. The chain combines TRBV7-9 with TRBJ2-1; D gene uncertain. The germline V and J ends were trimmed by 8 bases and 0 bases, with 11 bases remaining between them. The length of the CDR3 is 14 residues. Germline-derived CDR1 and CDR2 are SEHNR and FQNEAQ (reference sequence). The CDR3 sequence is CASRALSSYNEQFF. In DNA form, the CDR3 reads TGTGCCAGCCGAGCGTTGAGCTCCTACAATGAGCAGTTCTTC.

In its sample, this clonotype was seen many times. The chain uses TRBV11-2 and TRBJ2-2; D unclear. Trimming took 5 bases from V and 3 from J, leaving 10 bases between them. Looked up from germline, CDR1 is SGHAT and CDR2 is FQNNGV. The CDR3 runs to 14 residues. The CDR3 bases are TGTGCCAGCAGCGCCTTACGTTACACCGGGGAGCTGTTTTTT. It is translated as CASSALRYTGELFF.

This clonotype was recorded many times. The chain employs TRBV7-9 and TRBJ2-1; TRBD2 matches 9 bases. This CDR3 has 17 amino acids. The trim removed 4 bases at V and 3 bases at J, leaving 10 bases unmatched. Per the germline V gene, CDR1 is SEHNR and CDR2 is FQNEAQ (reference sequence). CDR3 sequence (DNA): TGTGCCAGCAGCTCCCTCGGATTAGCGGGAGACTACAATGAGCAGTTCTTC. Amino acids: CASSSLGLAGDYNEQFF.

This clonotype was detected only a few times. The V gene is TRBV19, the J gene TRBJ1-2; 8 bases are a match to TRBD1. Germline V gene lookup returns CDR1 LNHDA and CDR2 SQIVND (reference sequence). J lost 1 base, V lost 7 bases, and 14 bases had no gene match. CDR3 size: 17 residues. The CDR3 spells CASTASRGQANNYGYTF. CDR3 bases: TGTGCCAGTACCGCATCTCGGGGACAGGCGAATAACTATGGCTACACCTTC.

This clonotype was found a few times. A much larger clone differs by one base, so this may be a read error. The chain has TRBV6-5 and TRBJ2-3; no clear D gene. This CDR3 comprises 15 residues. Germline assignment: CDR1 MNHEY and CDR2 SVGAGI. CDR3 sequence reads: CASSYSNLKTDTQCF. The CDR3 nucleotides are TGTGCCAGCAGTTACTCGAACCTTAAAACAGATACGCAGTGTTTT.

In this sample, this clonotype turned up a few times. The genes are TRBV7-2 and TRBJ1-6; D is perhaps TRBD1 (5 bases). The CDR3 contains 17 residues. Trimming pared 2 bases from V and 3 bases from J, leaving 14 bases between. The germline V gene encodes CDR1 SGHTA and CDR2 FQGNSA. The CDR3 here is CASSLRVTVIYNSPLHF. CDR3 DNA: TGTGCCAGCAGCTTACGCGTGACAGTAATCTATAATTCACCCCTCCACTTT.